The T cell receptor (beta chain) described here comes from a study of regulatory T cells in long-lasting Graves disease (dated by TCRdb to the early 2020s). As for the study more broadly: Patients with persistent Graves' disease were compared with patients with newly diagnosed Graves' disease using TCR sequencing and RNA sequencing of peripheral blood. The study took place in China and was registered as a clinical trial. A total of roughly 35 samples underwent TCR sequencing: around 13 from persistent and approximately 20 from newly diagnosed Graves' disease patients. The paper's findings and limits, for the study overall: Lower TCR Shannon entropy and fewer highly expanded clones were observed in persistent Graves' disease patients than in newly diagnosed patients, which suggested clonal expansion. Patients with persistent disease shared more public clonotypes (around 3,000) than newly diagnosed patients did (more than 900). Preferential use of TRBV28, TRBJ1-2 and TRBJ2-5 was observed in persistent disease, whereas TRBV20-1 and TRBJ2-1 were favored in newly diagnosed disease. The authors acknowledged the small sample size as a limitation that may reduce accuracy. Because the primary lesion, thyroid tissue, could not be accessed, the study looked at peripheral blood alone.

In the case of this clonotype: The antigen this receptor binds is unknown. Base qualities are not provided; no much larger clone lies one nucleotide away.

RNA was extracted from PBMCs in TRIzol for both TCR sequencing and RNA sequencing. The diagnosis of Graves' disease followed American Thyroid Association guidelines. Patients were recruited from an endocrinology department in Xi'an, China. Each patient gave about 8.1 milliliters of peripheral blood, collected in an EDTA anticoagulant tube. Ficoll Paque Plus density gradient separation was used to isolate PBMCs, and no further T cell sorting was performed. An Agilent 2100 Bioanalyzer and agarose gel were used to check RNA quality, and a NanoDrop 2000 was used to measure RNA concentration. TCRdb reran the public reads through fastp at Q25 and MiXCR, keeping productive beta chains. Each CDR3 protein gets just one entry, which takes the most common genes and DNA from the rows behind it. The sample records around 1,500 distinct CDR3 sequences, approximately 80% of which are singletons. The leading ten clones occupy around 7.9% of the sample.

V is pared back by 3 bases and J by 7 bases, with 18 bases lying between the germline termini. The CDR3 contains 15 residues, cysteine and phenylalanine counted. Just CDR3 DNA is preserved here, 45 bases in frame from base 1. As encoded in the germline V gene, CDR1 is KGHSH while CDR2 is LQKENI. This TCR derives from a young woman with Graves disease. Donor details come from another sample of the same person, matched by shared clones. The V gene is TRBV18 and the J gene is TRBJ1-1, with no reliable assignment of the D segment. The sample was peripheral blood mononuclear cells (PBMCs), taken with antithyroid drug treatment, in newly diagnosed or persistent Graves disease (not recorded which). The nucleotide sequence reads as follows: TGTGCCAGCTCACCGGGCAGAGCCTTGGGTGGTGAAGCTTTCTTT. This translates into CASSPGRALGGEAFF. With the portions outside the CDR3 filled from the reference TRBV18 and TRBJ1-1 genes, the complete variable region becomes NAGVMQNPRHLVRRRGQEARLRCSPMKGHSHVYWYRQLPEEGLKFMVYLQKENIIDESGMPKERFSAEFPKEGPSILRIQQVVRGDSAAYFCASSPGRALGGEAFFGQGTRLTVV.